One sample yielded the 11 T cell receptor beta chains listed below, sequenced in a study of blood T cell repertoires in COVID-19. The data were produced by immunoSEQ multiplex PCR, yet TCRdb's version contains in-frame clones alone and is incomplete. The data show fewer than 500,000 clones, about 80% seen once. Sequencing was performed on peripheral blood. The receptors derive from a human donor with acute or convalescent COVID-19. The donor label of this sample is uncertain.

J is TRBJ2-1 and V is TRBV7-8; a weak D match, TRBD2 (5 bases). CDR1 SGHVS and CDR2 FQNEAQ come from the germline V gene. Trimming took 5 bases from V and 3 from J, leaving 20 bases between them. The CDR3 totals 17 residues. In DNA, the CDR3 is TGTGCCAGCAGCCCAGGAGCGGCAGGTTTACACTACAATGAGCAGTTCTTC. Residues: CASSPGAAGLHYNEQFF.

The rearrangement uses TRBV3-1 (or the pseudogene TRBV3-2) and TRBJ1-1, with unresolved D. V lost 0 bases and J lost 9, with 11 bases in between. The CDR3 has 13 residues. Per germline, CDR1 LGHDT and CDR2 YNNKEL (reference sequence). CDR3 DNA sequence: TGTGCCAGCAGCCAAGAATTAGGACTTCAAGCTTTCTTT. Translating it yields CASSQELGLQAFF.

The chain couples TRBV30 to TRBJ1-4, with 8 nucleotides matching TRBD1. The CDR3 runs 13 residues. Per germline, CDR1 GTSNPN and CDR2 SVGIG (reference sequence). V lost 5 bases and J lost 7; bases outside the gene matches: 6. CDR3 loop: CAWGGRGREKLFF. CDR3 DNA sequence: TGTGCCTGGGGGGGCAGGGGGCGTGAAAAACTGTTTTTT.

This chain uses TRBV6-1 with TRBJ1-5; D remains ambiguous. Trimming cost V 5 bases and J 6 bases, with 14 bases left between them. The germline V gene encodes CDR1 MNHNS and CDR2 SASEGT. The CDR3 extends over 14 amino acids. The CDR3 here is CASSLLLGSQPQHF. CDR3 DNA: TGTGCCAGCAGTTTGCTCCTGGGGAGTCAGCCCCAGCATTTT.

The chain links TRBV5-4 to TRBJ2-3; 7 bases map to TRBD2. The CDR3 totals 15 residues. Unmatched junction bases numbered 5, after V lost 0 bases and J lost 4 bases. Germline CDR1 reads SGHNT; CDR2 reads YYREEE (reference sequence). In nucleotides, the CDR3 is TGTGCCAGCAGCTTGGATCGACTAGCAGCAGATACGCAGTATTTT. Encoded protein: CASSLDRLAADTQYF.

The chain recombines TRBV19 with TRBJ2-7, with D perhaps matching TRBD1 (6 bases). The CDR3 is made up of 13 amino acids. Germline assignment: CDR1 LNHDA and CDR2 SQIVND (reference sequence). The V and J ends lost 2 bases and 4 bases respectively, with 9 bases between them. The CDR3 sequence is CASSITQGYEQYF. The CDR3 nucleotides are TGTGCCAGTAGTATAACACAGGGATACGAGCAGTACTTC. The full variable domain, in which reference TRBV19 and TRBJ2-7 provide the parts outside the CDR3, is DGGITQSPKYLFRKEGQNVTLSCEQNLNHDAMYWYRQDPGQGLRLIYYSQIVNDFQKGDIAEGYSVSREKKESFPLTVTSAQKNPTAFYLCASSITQGYEQYFGPGTRLTVT.

V gene TRBV10-1 combines with J gene TRBJ1-1; TRBD1 is a possible D gene (6 bases). Germline CDR1 WNHNN, CDR2 SYGVQD (reference sequence). This CDR3 is built from 13 residues. Between the trimmed V and J ends, which lost 6 bases and 1 base, there was a span of 9 bases. For the CDR3, the DNA is TGCGCCAGCAGACGGACAGCGAACACTGAAGCTTTCTTT. It translates to CASRRTANTEAFF.

In DNA form, the CDR3 reads TGTGCCAGCAGGGGGACTAGGTCGTCCAATGAGCAGTTCTTC. It translates to CASRGTRSSNEQFF. The V call is TRBV2, the J call TRBJ2-1, with TRBD2 matching over 8 bases. Trimming removed 6 bases from V and 6 bases from J; junction bases left unmatched: 7. The germline gives CDR1 SNHLY, CDR2 FYNNEI. The CDR3 spans 14 residues.

This clone appeared many times. The CDR3, as DNA: TGCGCCAGCACCAAGGTAGGACATCTCTATGGCTACACCTTC. Protein product: CASTKVGHLYGYTF. This chain uses TRBV10-1 with TRBJ1-2; D might be TRBD1 (5 bases). Trimming stripped 7 bases from V and 4 bases from J, with 16 bases between. CDR1 and CDR2 (germline): WNHNN, SYGVQD (reference sequence). This CDR3 region has 14 residues.

CDR3 in DNA: TGTGCCTGGAGTTCCGCAGGGATGAGGCAGCCCCAGCATTTT. Residues: CAWSSAGMRQPQHF. This chain links TRBV30 with TRBJ1-5; D may be TRBD1 (5 bases). V was pared by 2 bases and J by 7 bases, with 15 bases between. Germline lookup yields CDR1 GTSNPN and CDR2 SVGIG (reference sequence). The length of the CDR3 is 14 residues.

The rearrangement uses TRBV21-1 and TRBJ1-5; whether TRBD1, the table's D call, matches the DNA was not checked. TRBV21-1 is a pseudogene segment. The CDR3 sequence is 17 residues long. The CDR3 sequence is CASSKWVPDRDNQPQHF. CDR3 bases: TGTGCCAGCAGCAAATGGGTCCCGGACAGGGATAATCAGCCCCAGCATTTT.